A single TCR beta chain is shown here with its context. Its antigen is as yet unknown. Sequencing ends 3 residues short of the CDR3 end; the germline J gene provides the rest. The data stem from a study of T cells in women clearing cervical HPV infection. About the research overall: Case blood drawn at lesion detection; control blood after infection cleared. Notes on the study in general: Timing of associations relative to infection is unclear; T-cell subsets were not isolated. Controls had more TRBV6-7 (0.16%) than cases (around 0.11%).

MY09/MY11 PCR detected cervical HPV DNA; dot-blot assigned genotypes. Sequenced by immunoSEQ multiplex PCR; TCRdb stores in-frame clones only, minus some. In all, the sample yields about 30,000 clones. V shed 0 bases and J shed 3 bases, with 6 bases lying between them. The CDR3 extends over 13 amino acids. The germline CDR1 and CDR2 sequences are GTSNPN and SVGIG (reference sequence). The sequence was obtained from a woman between 18 and 70 years old with a cervical HPV16 infection that either progressed to CIN3+ or cleared (not recorded which). The chain couples TRBV30 to TRBJ2-1, with D unclear. Sample: blood buffy coat. The part of the CDR3 DNA that was read is TGTGCCTGGAGTGTCGGTTACTACAATGAG. This gives the protein CAWSVGYYNE. The full-length CDR3 reads as CAWSVGYYNEQFF.